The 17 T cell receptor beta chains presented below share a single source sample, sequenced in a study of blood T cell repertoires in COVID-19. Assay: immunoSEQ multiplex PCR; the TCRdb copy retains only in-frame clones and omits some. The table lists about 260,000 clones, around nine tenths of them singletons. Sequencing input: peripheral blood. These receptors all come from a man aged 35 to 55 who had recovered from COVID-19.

As DNA, the CDR3 is TGTGCCAGCAGCCTGGAGCGGGGGGCCAACACCGGGGAGCTGTTTTTT. Translated, it gives CASSLERGANTGELFF. This chain joins TRBV11-2 and TRBJ2-2, with 9 nucleotides matching TRBD2. CDR3 length: 16 amino acids. V was pared by 5 bases and J by 2 bases, with 6 bases of the junction left unmatched. CDR1 and CDR2 (germline): SGHAT, FQNNGV.

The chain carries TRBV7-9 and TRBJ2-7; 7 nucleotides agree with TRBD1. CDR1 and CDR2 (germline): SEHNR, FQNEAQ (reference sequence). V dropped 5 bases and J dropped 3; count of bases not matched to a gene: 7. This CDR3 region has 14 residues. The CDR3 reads CASSDRDSYYEQYF. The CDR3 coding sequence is TGTGCCAGCAGCGACCGGGACAGTTACTACGAGCAGTACTTC. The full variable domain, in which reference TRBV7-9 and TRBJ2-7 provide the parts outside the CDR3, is DTGVSQNPRHKITKRGQNVTFRCDPISEHNRLYWYRQTLGQGPEFLTYFQNEAQLEKSRLLSDRFSAERPKGSFSTLEIQRTEQGDSAMYLCASSDRDSYYEQYFGPGTRLTVT.

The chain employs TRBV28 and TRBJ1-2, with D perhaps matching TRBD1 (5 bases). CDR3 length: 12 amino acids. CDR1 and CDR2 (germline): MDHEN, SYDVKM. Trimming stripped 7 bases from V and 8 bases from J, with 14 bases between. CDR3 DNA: TGTGCCAGCACCCAGGGATCGAGAGGCTACACCTTC. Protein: CASTQGSRGYTF.

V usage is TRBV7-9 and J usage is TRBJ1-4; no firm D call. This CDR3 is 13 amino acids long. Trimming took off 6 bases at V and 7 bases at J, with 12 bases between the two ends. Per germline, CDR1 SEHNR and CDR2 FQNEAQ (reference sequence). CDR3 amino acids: CASRGGGSEKLFF. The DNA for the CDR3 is TGTGCCAGCAGGGGAGGAGGGAGTGAAAAACTGTTTTTT.

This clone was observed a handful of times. DNA of the CDR3: TGTGCCAGCAGCTTGGAACAGCTCTCTGGAAACACCATATATTTT. Its translation is CASSLEQLSGNTIYF. V gene TRBV5-5 combines with J gene TRBJ1-3; no firm D call. The CDR3 runs 15 residues. V was trimmed by 0 bases and J by 0 bases, leaving 7 bases between them. From germline, CDR1 is SGHKS and CDR2 YYEKEE (reference sequence).

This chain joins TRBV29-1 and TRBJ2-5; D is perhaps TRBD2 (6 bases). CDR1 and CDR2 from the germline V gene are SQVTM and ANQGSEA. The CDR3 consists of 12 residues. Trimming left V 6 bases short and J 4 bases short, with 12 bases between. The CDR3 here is CSVNGGRETQYF. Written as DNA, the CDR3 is TGCAGCGTAAACGGGGGTCGAGAGACCCAGTACTTC.

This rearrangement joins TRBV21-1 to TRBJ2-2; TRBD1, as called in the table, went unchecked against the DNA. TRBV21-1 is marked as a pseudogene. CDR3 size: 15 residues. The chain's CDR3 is CASGPGQGRPGELFF. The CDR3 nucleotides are TGTGCCAGCGGGCCGGGACAGGGCCGTCCTGGGGAGCTGTTTTTT.

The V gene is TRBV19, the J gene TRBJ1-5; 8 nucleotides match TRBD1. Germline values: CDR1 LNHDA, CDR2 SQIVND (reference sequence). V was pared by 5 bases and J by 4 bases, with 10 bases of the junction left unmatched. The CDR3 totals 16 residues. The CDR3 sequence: CASSAKGGDRNQPQHF. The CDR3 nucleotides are TGTGCCAGTAGTGCTAAAGGTGGGGACAGGAATCAGCCCCAGCATTTT.

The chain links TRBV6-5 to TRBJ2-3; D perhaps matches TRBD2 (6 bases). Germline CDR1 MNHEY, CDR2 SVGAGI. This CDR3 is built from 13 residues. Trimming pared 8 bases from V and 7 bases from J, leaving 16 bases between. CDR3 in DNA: TGTGCCAGCCCACTAGCCCTCCGTCATACGCAGTATTTT. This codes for CASPLALRHTQYF.

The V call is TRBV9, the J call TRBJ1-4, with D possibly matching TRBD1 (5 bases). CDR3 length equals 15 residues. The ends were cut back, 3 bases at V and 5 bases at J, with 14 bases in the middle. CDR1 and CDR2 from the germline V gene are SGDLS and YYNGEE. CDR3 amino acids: CASSALRDWNEKLFF. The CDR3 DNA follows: TGTGCCAGCAGCGCCTTAAGGGACTGGAATGAAAAACTGTTTTTT.

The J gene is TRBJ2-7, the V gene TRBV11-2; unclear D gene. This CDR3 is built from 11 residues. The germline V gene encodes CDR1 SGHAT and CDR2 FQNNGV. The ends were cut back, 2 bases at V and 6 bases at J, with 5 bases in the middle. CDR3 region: CASSLLLEQYF. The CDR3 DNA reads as TGTGCCAGCAGCTTACTCCTCGAGCAGTACTTC.

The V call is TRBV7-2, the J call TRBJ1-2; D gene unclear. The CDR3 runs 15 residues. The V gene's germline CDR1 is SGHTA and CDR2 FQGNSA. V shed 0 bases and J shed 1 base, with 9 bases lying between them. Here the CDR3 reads CASSLASSLNYGYTF. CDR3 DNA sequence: TGTGCCAGCAGCTTAGCGTCCAGTCTTAACTATGGCTACACCTTC.

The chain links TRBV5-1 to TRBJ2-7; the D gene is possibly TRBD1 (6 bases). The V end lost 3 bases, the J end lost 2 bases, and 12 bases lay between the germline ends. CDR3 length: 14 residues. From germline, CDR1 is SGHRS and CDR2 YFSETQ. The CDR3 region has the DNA TGCGCCAGCAGCTCGGGACAAGGACCCTACGAGCAGTACTTC. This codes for CASSSGQGPYEQYF.

DNA of the CDR3: TGTGCCAGCAGTTTCGATACAGGGGCAATGAACACTGAAGCTTTCTTT. Translating it yields CASSFDTGAMNTEAFF. This rearrangement joins TRBV6-2 or TRBV6-3 to TRBJ1-1, with TRBD1 matching 7 bases. This CDR3 is built from 16 residues. The trim removed 4 bases at V and 0 bases at J, leaving 8 bases unmatched. From germline, CDR1 is MNHEY and CDR2 SVGEGT.

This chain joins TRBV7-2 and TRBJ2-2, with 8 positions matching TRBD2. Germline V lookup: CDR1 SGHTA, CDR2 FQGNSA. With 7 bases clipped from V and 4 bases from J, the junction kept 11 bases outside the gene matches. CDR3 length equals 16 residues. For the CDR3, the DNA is TGTGCCAGCAAGGTTTCGGGGGGGCCGGGCACCGGGGAGCTGTTTTTT. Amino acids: CASKVSGGPGTGELFF. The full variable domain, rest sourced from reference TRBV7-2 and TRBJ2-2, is GAGVSQSPSNKVTEKGKDVELRCDPISGHTALYWYRQSLGQGLEFLIYFQGNSAPDKSGLPSDRFSAERTGGSVSTLTIQRTQQEDSAVYLCASKVSGGPGTGELFFGEGSRLTVL.

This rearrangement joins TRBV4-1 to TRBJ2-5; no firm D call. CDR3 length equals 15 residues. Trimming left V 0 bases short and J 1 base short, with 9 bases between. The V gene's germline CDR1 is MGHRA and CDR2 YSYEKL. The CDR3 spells CASSQDSTVQETQYF. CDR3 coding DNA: TGCGCCAGCAGCCAAGACAGCACAGTCCAAGAGACCCAGTACTTC.

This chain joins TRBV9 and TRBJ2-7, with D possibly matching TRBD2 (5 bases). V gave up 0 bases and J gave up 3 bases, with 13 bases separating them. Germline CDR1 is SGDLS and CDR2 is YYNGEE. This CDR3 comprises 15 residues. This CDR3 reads CASSVEVARNYEQYF. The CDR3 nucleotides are TGTGCCAGCAGCGTAGAGGTAGCGAGAAACTACGAGCAGTACTTC.